This is a list of T cell receptor beta chains from one sample in a study of T cell responses to AZD1222 COVID-19 vaccine. Data came from immunoSEQ multiplex PCR; TCRdb stores just in-frame clones and leaves some out. The sample holds roughly 150,000 clones; 85% to 95% are singletons and the top ten take about 2.5%. The sequences come from peripheral blood, collected on day 0 of AZD1222 vaccination. The receptors originated from an adult in good health. The CDR3 runs from the conserved cysteine through the conserved F or W. The D gene is left open where the match is weak. Rows give clone size only sometimes, using once, few, many, or a class for an expanded clone.

v_call,j_call,d_call,clone_size,cdr3_aa,cdr3_nt
TRBV5-1,TRBJ1-2,-,-,CASSLEGRGFYTF,TGCGCCAGCAGCTTGGAGGGACGGGGATTCTACACCTTC
TRBV19,TRBJ2-2,-,-,CASSYPPEGRLGGELFF,TGTGCCAGTAGTTATCCACCGGAGGGGAGGCTGGGCGGGGAGCTGTTTTTT
TRBV11-2,TRBJ1-1,-,once,CASSLRSTVFNTEAFF,TGTGCCAGCAGCTTACGTTCCACAGTTTTCAACACTGAAGCTTTCTTT
TRBV18,TRBJ2-3,-,-,CASSTPGTPSPDTQYF,TGTGCCAGCTCAACTCCCGGGACTCCAAGCCCCGATACGCAGTATTTT
TRBV11-2,TRBJ1-6,-,-,CASSHLRGRVTPLHF,TGTGCCAGCAGTCACCTCCGGGGGCGGGTTACACCCCTCCACTTT
TRBV3-1/TRBV3-2,TRBJ1-4,-,-,CASSREGLGEKLFF,TGTGCCAGCAGCCGAGAGGGGCTAGGTGAAAAACTGTTTTTT
TRBV11-2,TRBJ2-3,TRBD1,-,CASSTRDRGGGTQYF,TGTGCCAGCAGCACCCGGGACAGGGGAGGGGGTACGCAGTATTTT
TRBV29-1,TRBJ2-3,TRBD2,-,CSVGGVAGRMTTTTDTQYF,TGCAGCGTGGGCGGTGTAGCGGGGCGCATGACTACGACGACAGATACGCAGTATTTT
TRBV29-1,TRBJ2-7,-,-,CSVETEQFPSYEQYF,TGCAGCGTTGAAACGGAACAGTTCCCCTCTTACGAGCAGTACTTC
TRBV4-3,TRBJ1-1,-,-,CASSQDPGRITTEAFF,TGCGCCAGCAGCCAGGATCCGGGACGGATAACGACTGAAGCTTTCTTT
TRBV18,TRBJ1-5,-,-,CASSPMDSNQPQHF,TGTGCCAGCTCACCGATGGACAGCAATCAGCCCCAGCATTTT
TRBV27,TRBJ1-2,-,-,CASSLSGLGGYTF,TGTGCCAGCAGTTTATCAGGGTTGGGGGGCTACACCTTC
TRBV6-2/TRBV6-3,TRBJ2-2,TRBD1,once,CASSRDRAPNTGELFF,TGTGCCAGCAGTAGGGACAGGGCCCCGAACACCGGGGAGCTGTTTTTT
TRBV7-3,TRBJ2-1,-,-,CASSLWGNEQFF,TGTGCCAGCAGCTTATGGGGCAATGAGCAGTTCTTC
TRBV19,TRBJ2-1,-,-,CASSIGAASSYNEQFF,TGTGCCAGTAGTATTGGAGCCGCAAGCTCCTACAATGAGCAGTTCTTC
TRBV27,TRBJ1-4,-,-,CASSSLLGGPDEKLFF,TGTGCCAGCAGTTCTCTCCTAGGGGGGCCGGATGAAAAACTGTTTTTT
TRBV5-1,TRBJ1-1,TRBD1,-,CASSTGQGLNTEAFF,TGCGCCAGCAGCACCGGACAGGGGCTCAACACTGAAGCTTTCTTT
TRBV7-2,TRBJ1-5,-,-,CAQDLEAWEPQHF,TGTGCCCAGGACTTGGAGGCGTGGGAGCCCCAGCATTTT
TRBV11-1,TRBJ1-5,-,-,CASSKDPNGNQPQHF,TGTGCCAGCAGCAAGGACCCGAATGGCAATCAGCCCCAGCATTTT